The 13 T cell receptor beta chains below come from one sample, sequenced in a study of T-cell reconstitution after alpha-beta-depleted transplantation in children. Preparing the TCRbeta library involved the use of unique molecular identifiers. In TCRdb, the PCR reads were re-called with MiXCR into one record per CDR3 protein. This table has about 410,000 distinct CDR3 sequences, 20% appearing once. Material: PBMCs from the stem cell graft donor, obtained from the stem cell graft. These receptors were collected from a human donor who donated a stem cell graft to a child with acute myeloid leukemia.

The V and J genes are TRBV29-1 and TRBJ2-7, with 10 nucleotides matching TRBD1. Looked up from germline, CDR1 is SQVTM and CDR2 is ANQGSEA. Trimming at V came to 4 bases and at J to 4 bases, leaving 13 bases not matched to a gene. The CDR3 covers 16 residues. The CDR3 DNA reads TGCAGCGTTGGAGGGGGACAGGGGACCTCTTTATACGAGCAGTACTTC. This encodes CSVGGGQGTSLYEQYF.

The chain links TRBV9 to TRBJ2-1; 7 nucleotides agree with TRBD1. Germline V CDR1 and CDR2: SGDLS, YYNGEE. V gave up 4 bases and J gave up 2 bases; unmatched junction bases: 12. This CDR3 region has 17 residues. The CDR3 protein is CASSPSWPGTAYNEQFF. CDR3 sequence (DNA): TGTGCCAGCAGCCCCTCCTGGCCGGGGACAGCCTACAATGAGCAGTTCTTC. Combining the CDR3 with reference TRBV9 and TRBJ2-1 gives the whole variable domain DSGVTQTPKHLITATGQRVTLRCSPRSGDLSVYWYQQSLDQGLQFLIQYYNGEERAKGNILERFSAQQFPDLHSELNLSSLELGDSALYFCASSPSWPGTAYNEQFFGPGTRLTVL.

This clonotype came up a few times. This sequence joins TRBV27 and TRBJ1-1; the D gene is possibly TRBD1 (6 bases). Germline assignment: CDR1 MNHEY and CDR2 SMNVEV (reference sequence). The CDR3 length is 15 residues. Trimming pared 9 bases from V and 1 base from J, leaving 18 bases between. The DNA of the CDR3 is TGTGCCAGTAGGACAGCTAACTGGGGGAACACTGAAGCTTTCTTT. Translating it yields CASRTANWGNTEAFF.

This rearrangement joins TRBV29-1 to TRBJ2-1; 11 positions agree with TRBD2. The junction had 7 bases not matched to a gene; V was cut back by 8 bases and J by 1 base. The germline gives CDR1 SQVTM, CDR2 ANQGSEA. The CDR3 has 15 amino acids. DNA for the CDR3: TGCAGCCTGCGACTAGCGGGATTTTCCTACAATGAGCAGTTCTTC. It specifies CSLRLAGFSYNEQFF.

This chain links TRBV15 with TRBJ2-1, with D perhaps assigned TRBD1 or TRBD2 (5 bases each). Deletions cut 5 bases from V and 5 bases from J, with 16 bases between. CDR3 size: 15 residues. Per the germline V gene, CDR1 is LNHNV and CDR2 is YYDKDF (reference sequence). CDR3 bases: TGTGCCACCAGCCGCGGGCTAGAGGGACACAATGAGCAGTTCTTC. Protein: CATSRGLEGHNEQFF.

This clonotype was counted between two and nine times. The V call is TRBV20-1, the J call TRBJ1-1; D possibly corresponds to TRBD1 (6 bases). The CDR3 runs to 13 residues. Trimming took off 3 bases at V and 8 bases at J, with 16 bases between the two ends. Per germline, CDR1 DFQATT and CDR2 SNEGSKA (reference sequence). In DNA, the CDR3 is TGCAGTGCTAGGGATACAGGGATTACCGAAGCTTTCTTT. Its protein is CSARDTGITEAFF.

This clonotype was picked up a small number of times. This chain joins TRBV7-9 and TRBJ2-7; TRBD1 aligns across 7 bases. V gave up 11 bases and J gave up 1 base; unmatched junction bases: 5. The CDR3 is 12 residues long. The V gene's germline CDR1 is SEHNR and CDR2 FQNEAQ (reference sequence). The DNA of the CDR3 is TGTGCCTCCGAGGACAGGTCCTACGAGCAGTACTTC. This sequence encodes CASEDRSYEQYF.

This clonotype has more than one count but fewer than ten. This chain links TRBV4-1 with TRBJ2-7; D uncertain. Germline CDR1 and CDR2: MGHRA and YSYEKL. Trimming pared 2 bases from V and 1 base from J, leaving 6 bases between. CDR3 length: 13 amino acids. The CDR3 coding sequence is TGCGCCAGCAGCCAAAAGCCGTCCTACGAGCAGTACTTC. Protein product: CASSQKPSYEQYF.

The rearrangement uses TRBV5-1 and TRBJ2-6, with TRBD2 matching 8 bases. CDR3 length: 17 amino acids. Trimming took 0 bases from V and 1 from J; bases not matched to a gene: 3. CDR1 and CDR2 (germline): SGHRS, YFSETQ. CDR3 sequence: CASSLVAGGSGANVLTF. Here the CDR3 DNA reads TGCGCCAGCAGCTTGGTTGCGGGAGGTTCTGGGGCCAACGTCCTGACTTTC.

This clonotype was seen repeatedly, ten times or more. J is TRBJ2-5 and V is TRBV29-1; the match to TRBD1 covers 7 bases. Germline CDR1 and CDR2: SQVTM and ANQGSEA. The length of the CDR3 is 14 residues. The V and J ends lost 2 bases and 4 bases, in that order; junction bases with no gene match: 7. In nucleotides, the CDR3 is TGCAGCGTTGAACGGACAGGTGGTGGAGAGACCCAGTACTTC. Protein product: CSVERTGGGETQYF.

J is TRBJ2-5 and V is TRBV7-6, with no clear D. V lost 4 bases, J lost 2 bases, and 8 bases lay in between. The CDR3 covers 13 residues. In germline, CDR1 is SGHVS, CDR2 FNYEAQ. The CDR3 loop is CASSSLWQETQYF. The CDR3 DNA sequence: TGTGCCAGCAGCTCATTGTGGCAAGAGACCCAGTACTTC.

This sequence joins TRBV29-1 and TRBJ1-1, with 8 bases matching TRBD1. The germline CDR1 and CDR2 sequences are SQVTM and ANQGSEA. J lost 4 bases, V lost 6 bases, and 7 bases had no gene match. The CDR3 consists of 13 residues. The CDR3 DNA reads TGCAGCGTCAAACAGGGGGGTCCCACTGAAGCTTTCTTT. Translating it yields CSVKQGGPTEAFF.

CDR3 sequence (DNA): TGTGCCAGCAGTCTATTCGTCTATAGCGACAGGGCCTACGAGCAGTACTTC. It encodes CASSLFVYSDRAYEQYF. The chain employs TRBV11-2 and TRBJ2-7, with 7 bases fitting TRBD1. CDR1 SGHAT and CDR2 FQNNGV come from the germline V gene. The V gene end was trimmed by 6 bases and the J gene end by 2 bases; junction bases not matched to a gene: 16. CDR3 length equals 17 residues. Using reference TRBV11-2 and TRBJ2-7 for the parts outside the CDR3, the full variable domain is EAGVAQSPRYKIIEKRQSVAFWCNPISGHATLYWYQQILGQGPKLLIQFQNNGVVDDSQLPKDRFSAERLKGVDSTLKIQPAKLEDSAVYLCASSLFVYSDRAYEQYFGPGTRLTVT.